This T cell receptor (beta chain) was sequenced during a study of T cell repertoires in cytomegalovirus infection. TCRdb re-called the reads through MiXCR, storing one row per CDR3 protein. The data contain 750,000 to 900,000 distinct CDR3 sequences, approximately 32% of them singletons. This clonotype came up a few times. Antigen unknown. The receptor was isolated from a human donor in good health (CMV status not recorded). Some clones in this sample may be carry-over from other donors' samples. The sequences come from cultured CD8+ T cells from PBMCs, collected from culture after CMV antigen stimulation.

The chain's CDR3 is CASSLSWANEKLFF. Written as DNA, the CDR3 is TGTGCCAGCAGCCTCTCGTGGGCTAATGAAAAACTGTTTTTT. The rearrangement joins TRBV12-3 or TRBV12-4 to TRBJ1-4; D gene ambiguous. V lost 6 bases, J lost 3 bases, and 11 bases lay in between. CDR3 length: 14 amino acids.